This T cell receptor beta chain comes out of a study of early stage breast cancer tumors. Across the whole study: Most of the 16 invasive tumors were ER+, PR+ and HER2-. About 8 ER+/PR+/HER2- tumors were invasive ductal; a few were invasive lobular. General study results and limits: Unsorted bulk genomic DNA sequencing lacked pairing and functional marker data. Comparing each tissue with blood distinguished tumor from normal in 14 of 16 patients.

On this clone: Its cognate antigen is unknown.

This CDR3 comprises 18 residues. The trim removed 2 bases at V and 5 bases at J, leaving 11 bases unmatched. Germline V gene sequence: CDR1 SGHTA, CDR2 FQGTGA. Libraries were prepared by immunoSEQ multiplex PCR; TCRdb keeps only in-frame clonotypes and omits some of them. The sample records roughly 40,000 clones, over 60% being singletons. The TCR comes from a person aged 45-60 years with breast cancer. The gene calls are TRBV7-3 and TRBJ2-2; TRBD1 agrees at 10 bases. Sequenced input: blood. As DNA, the CDR3 is TGTGCCAGCAGCTTAGGCTACGGGACAGGGGTTTATACCGGGGAGCTGTTTTTT. Its translation: CASSLGYGTGVYTGELFF.